This T cell receptor (beta chain) was profiled in a study of response to subunit inactivated influenza vaccine. TCRdb reprocessed the RT-PCR reads with MiXCR, giving one entry per CDR3 protein. The table records hundreds of thousands of distinct CDR3 sequences, 14% of them present only once. Per the germline V gene, CDR1 is KGHSH and CDR2 is LQKENI. Trimming cost V 3 bases and J 6 bases; bases outside gene matches: 10. The CDR3 is 16 residues long. This clonotype was seen only once. Sequencing was performed on PBMCs from blood, taken roughly 2 weeks before vaccination. The TCR comes from a man aged 45-60 years who received an inactivated influenza vaccine. The gene calls are TRBV18 and TRBJ2-7; 11 positions agree with TRBD1. DNA of the CDR3: TGTGCCAGCTCACCGGACAGGGGGCGACAATTAGGCGAGCAGTACTTC. Protein product: CASSPDRGRQLGEQYF. Complete variable domain (other parts from reference TRBV18 and TRBJ2-7): NAGVMQNPRHLVRRRGQEARLRCSPMKGHSHVYWYRQLPEEGLKFMVYLQKENIIDESGMPKERFSAEFPKEGPSILRIQQVVRGDSAAYFCASSPDRGRQLGEQYFGPGTRLTVT.